This TCR beta chain was found in a study of T cell responses to AZD1222 COVID-19 vaccine (dated by TCRdb to 2020 to 2023). Background on the whole study: AZD1222 recipients whose second dose came at about 4 weeks and those whose second dose came at about 12 weeks were combined into one group, since spike-specific TCR depth and breadth did not differ between the two schedules. TCR sequencing covered more than 230 trial participants: nearly 210 given two doses of AZD1222 and about 26 given two doses of MenACWY control vaccine. Trial participants were enrolled by age into subgroups of 18-55, 56-69 and 70-plus years, and 148, 28 and 57 TCR-sequenced participants, respectively, were included in these subgroups.

Explained via the paper, the time point label denotes: baseline before first vaccination. Vaccinee samples were obtained from the UK trials COV001 and COV002, which included a single-blind randomized controlled phase 2/3 trial of AZD1222 (ChAdOx1 nCoV-19) in healthy adults. Trial participant PBMC samples were collected at day 0 and day 28 after the second dose for TCRbeta chain sequencing. About this clone: The antigen it binds to is not known. The record has no base qualities; no much larger clone is one base away.

Overall study results and their limits: A significant rise in spike-specific TCR breadth and depth was observed after two AZD1222 doses relative to day 0 and relative to MenACWY recipients. Conclusions about previously exposed vaccinees are limited, since just a handful of AZD1222 recipients were seropositive for SARS-CoV-2 at baseline. The whole spike protein was spanned by vaccine-associated CD4 TCRs, and dominant responses were seen in regions 160-218 and 743-854. The 56-69-year group was small, and its depth increase did not reach significance, likely because of low power. Because no day 14 peak-response samples were available, the repertoires could be characterized only after the peak T cell response. Participants were mostly white British, with more females than males. The authors suggested clonal diversity may have been underestimated. Epitopes outside the regions mutated in the B.1.351 and B.1.1.7 variants were reportedly recognized by nearly half of the unique spike-specific TCRs.

V drops 2 bases and J drops 7 bases, leaving 6 bases in between. The germline V gene sets CDR1 to MNHEY and CDR2 to SVGAGI. There are 12 amino acids in the CDR3, from cysteine to phenylalanine inclusive. The kept DNA is CDR3 alone, 36 bases in frame from the first base. The CDR3 regions of human TCRbeta chains were analyzed by immunosequencing. As for the original processing: TCRs in the repertoires were matched against a reference library of SARS-CoV-2-specific TCRs that had been generated with the MIRA antigen-specificity platform. Breadth was defined as the fraction of unique TCRs that were SARS-CoV-2-associated, and depth was defined as the fraction of total T cells that were SARS-CoV-2-associated. Using the MIRA data, every spike-specific TCR was mapped to the spike region that the TCR reacted to and assigned to either a CD4 or a CD8 class. Log10-transformed breadth and depth values were compared by one-way ANOVA with Sidak's multiple comparisons tests. Not all clones reach the TCRdb copy of this immuneACCESS table, which keeps in-frame sequences only. Checked studies attribute under half of the gap to unresolved V genes and leave the rest unexplained. The V and J calls and the clone size are those of that table, but D and trimming were determined from the DNA. For this sample there are 70,000 or so clones; 80% to 90% appear just once. About 24% of the sample belongs to the ten largest clones.

The chain was built from TRBV6-5 and TRBJ2-1; possibly the D gene is TRBD2, per 5 matching bases. The sample was peripheral blood, taken on day 0 of AZD1222 vaccination. The clonotype originates from an adult in good health. The CDR3 in this case is CASSYRGNEQFF. The DNA is as follows: TGTGCCAGCAGTTACCGCGGGAATGAGCAGTTCTTC.